Each of the 29 T cell receptor beta chains below was sequenced from the same sample in a study of blood T cell repertoires in COVID-19. This table comes from immunoSEQ multiplex PCR, and its TCRdb copy is limited to in-frame clones, with some not included. The repertoire holds fewer than 500,000 clones, roughly 87% seen once, with 0.7% in the top ten. Sequenced material: PBMCs or T cells enriched from blood (not recorded which). Source of these receptors: a woman aged 18-35 years who had recovered from COVID-19.

The V and J genes are TRBV9 and TRBJ2-1; 10 nucleotides match TRBD2. The CDR3 consists of 16 residues. With 3 bases clipped from V and 5 bases from J, the junction kept 8 bases outside the gene matches. The V gene's germline CDR1 is SGDLS and CDR2 YYNGEE. The CDR3 DNA follows: TGTGCCAGCAGCGCGGATCTAGCGGGGGTAAACAATGAGCAGTTCTTC. Encoded protein: CASSADLAGVNNEQFF. The variable domain in full, completed from reference TRBV9 and TRBJ2-1, reads DSGVTQTPKHLITATGQRVTLRCSPRSGDLSVYWYQQSLDQGLQFLIQYYNGEERAKGNILERFSAQQFPDLHSELNLSSLELGDSALYFCASSADLAGVNNEQFFGPGTRLTVL.

The V and J genes are TRBV3-1 (or the pseudogene TRBV3-2) and TRBJ2-5, with 8 positions matching TRBD2. This CDR3 comprises 14 residues. Germline assignment: CDR1 LGHDT and CDR2 YNNKEL (reference sequence). The V gene end was trimmed by 5 bases and the J gene end by 5 bases; junction bases not matched to a gene: 7. The DNA of the CDR3 is TGTGCCAGCAGCTCCGGACTAGCCTCGGAGACCCAGTACTTC. Translating it yields CASSSGLASETQYF.

The chain links TRBV21-1 to TRBJ1-1; the table's D call, TRBD1, has no DNA check behind it. TRBV21-1 has pseudogene status. This CDR3 contains 15 residues. As DNA, the CDR3 is TGTGCCAGCTATTGGACAGGGGGCGCGTACACTGAAGCTTTCTTT. Protein: CASYWTGGAYTEAFF.

The V call is TRBV7-9, the J call TRBJ2-2; 11 nucleotides match TRBD1. Per germline, CDR1 SEHNR and CDR2 FQNEAQ (reference sequence). The ends lost 2 bases at V and 6 bases at J; junction bases unmatched: 5. The CDR3 is made up of 16 amino acids. The CDR3 sequence is CASSLSPGQGAGELFF. For the CDR3, the DNA is TGTGCCAGCAGCTTATCCCCGGGACAGGGGGCCGGGGAGCTGTTTTTT.

The genes are TRBV10-3 and TRBJ2-2; perhaps TRBD2 as D (5 bases). The CDR3 length is 18 residues. Germline CDR1 ENHRY, CDR2 SYGVKD. The V and J ends lost 8 bases and 3 bases respectively, with 25 bases between them. The CDR3 DNA reads as TGTGCCATCCCTGTATCCACCTCTTCCGACGGGGACACCGGGGAGCTGTTTTTT. Encoded protein: CAIPVSTSSDGDTGELFF.

This clone has more than one count but fewer than ten. The rearrangement links TRBV4-1 to TRBJ2-7; D may be TRBD2 (5 bases). There are 13 residues in the CDR3. The V end was cut by 4 bases, the J end by 2 bases, with 9 bases between. Germline loops: CDR1 MGHRA, CDR2 YSYEKL. DNA for the CDR3: TGCGCCAGCAGCCTACTAGAAACCTACGAGCAGTACTTC. Its protein is CASSLLETYEQYF.

For the CDR3, the DNA is TGTGCCAGCAGCCAAAGGCTTCTAGACAATGAGCAGTTCTTC. Translated, it gives CASSQRLLDNEQFF. The chain links TRBV14 to TRBJ2-1; no reliable D call. CDR1 and CDR2 from the germline V gene are SGHDN and FVKESK. This CDR3 has 14 amino acids. Trimming pared 2 bases from V and 5 bases from J, leaving 10 bases between.

The genes are TRBV5-4 and TRBJ1-6; D possibly corresponds to TRBD1 (6 bases). Germline CDR1 SGHNT, CDR2 YYREEE (reference sequence). V lost 3 bases and J 6 bases, leaving 16 bases between the germline ends. The CDR3 consists of 16 residues. CDR3 in amino acids: CASSSRGGGVNSPLHF. In nucleotides, the CDR3 is TGTGCCAGCAGCTCCCGCGGGGGGGGCGTTAATTCACCCCTCCACTTT.

V usage is TRBV2 and J usage is TRBJ2-7; TRBD1 aligns across 8 bases. V shed 6 bases and J 6 bases; nucleotides not matched to a gene: 4. Germline CDR1 and CDR2: SNHLY and FYNNEI. The CDR3 extends over 12 amino acids. CDR3 in amino acids: CASSGQGTEQYF. The CDR3 DNA reads TGTGCCAGCAGCGGACAGGGAACCGAGCAGTACTTC.

The J gene is TRBJ2-7, the V gene TRBV5-1; tentatively, D is TRBD1 (5 bases). The CDR3 is made up of 16 amino acids. V gave up 0 bases and J gave up 3 bases, with 16 bases separating them. CDR1 SGHRS and CDR2 YFSETQ come from the germline V gene. CDR3 region: CASSLAPTGPDYEQYF. The CDR3, as DNA: TGCGCCAGCAGCTTGGCCCCCACAGGCCCGGACTACGAGCAGTACTTC.

V is TRBV28 and J is TRBJ1-4; tentative D call: TRBD1 (6 bases). V was trimmed by 6 bases and J by 11 bases, leaving 19 bases between them. The CDR3 totals 14 residues. The V gene's germline CDR1 is MDHEN and CDR2 SYDVKM. The CDR3 is CASSRSGTQGKLFF. The CDR3 DNA reads TGTGCCAGCAGCCGTTCCGGGACCCAGGGGAAACTGTTTTTT.

Only one count was recorded for this clone. The V call is TRBV3-1 (or the pseudogene TRBV3-2), the J call TRBJ2-1; maybe TRBD2 (6 bases). The V gene lost 0 bases and the J gene lost 2 bases, with 8 bases spanning the gap. This CDR3 spans 15 amino acids. The germline V gene encodes CDR1 LGHDT and CDR2 YNNKEL (reference sequence). The CDR3 sequence is CASSQEGEAYNEQFF. The DNA of the CDR3 is TGTGCCAGCAGCCAAGAGGGGGAGGCCTACAATGAGCAGTTCTTC.

This clone was counted a few times. The rearrangement joins TRBV5-1 to TRBJ2-2; no clear D. Trimming removed 3 bases at V and 6 bases at J, with 9 bases between. The CDR3 spans 13 residues. The germline gives CDR1 SGHRS, CDR2 YFSETQ. The CDR3 reads CASSSPGAGELFF. The CDR3 bases are TGCGCCAGCAGCTCCCCAGGTGCCGGGGAGCTGTTTTTT.

The genes are TRBV2 and TRBJ1-2, with 7 bases aligning to TRBD1. The CDR3 loop spans 15 amino acids. CDR1 is SNHLY, CDR2 FYNNEI, per germline. Trimming removed 4 bases from V and 4 bases from J; junction bases left unmatched: 9. The CDR3 reads CASSGNEGATYGYTF. The DNA of the CDR3 is TGTGCCAGCAGTGGGAATGAGGGGGCTACCTATGGCTACACCTTC. Variable domain in full (rest from reference TRBV2 and TRBJ1-2): EPEVTQTPSHQVTQMGQEVILRCVPISNHLYFYWYRQILGQKVEFLVSFYNNEISEKSEIFDDQFSVERPDGSNFTLKIRSTKLEDSAMYFCASSGNEGATYGYTFGSGTRLTVV.

This chain links TRBV18 with TRBJ1-5; D remains unclear. The CDR3 spans 13 residues. Germline CDR1 and CDR2: KGHSH and LQKENI. The V gene lost 3 bases and the J gene lost 2 bases, with 5 bases spanning the gap. The CDR3 is CASSPAGNQPQHF. The CDR3, as DNA: TGTGCCAGCTCACCGGCGGGCAATCAGCCCCAGCATTTT.

The chain combines TRBV5-4 with TRBJ1-2; 10 bases map to TRBD1. Germline CDR1 SGHNT, CDR2 YYREEE (reference sequence). The length of the CDR3 is 15 residues. Losses at the gene ends were 0 bases for V and 8 bases for J; bases not matched to a gene: 7. CDR3 region: CASSLADRGVRGYTF. DNA for the CDR3: TGTGCCAGCAGCTTGGCGGACAGGGGGGTACGAGGCTACACCTTC.

This clone was seen a handful of times. V usage is TRBV7-2 and J usage is TRBJ2-1; TRBD2 might be the D (6 bases). Looked up from germline, CDR1 is SGHTA and CDR2 is FQGNSA. With 2 bases removed from V and 5 bases from J, the gap between germline ends came to 13 bases. The CDR3 spans 15 residues. The CDR3 reads CASSLYGGVNNEQFF. The CDR3 DNA is TGTGCCAGCAGCTTATACGGCGGGGTGAACAATGAGCAGTTCTTC.

V is TRBV29-1 and J is TRBJ2-5; possible D gene TRBD2, 6 bases. Germline lookup yields CDR1 SQVTM and CDR2 ANQGSEA. With 3 bases removed from V and 2 bases from J, the gap between germline ends came to 10 bases. CDR3 length: 13 residues. CDR3 amino acids: CSVEVGLQETQYF. The CDR3 DNA reads TGCAGCGTTGAGGTGGGACTTCAAGAGACCCAGTACTTC.

The rearrangement links TRBV18 to TRBJ1-2; 7 bases align to TRBD1. The CDR3 extends over 14 amino acids. Germline loops: CDR1 KGHSH, CDR2 LQKENI. V gave up 4 bases and J gave up 8 bases; unmatched junction bases: 10. CDR3 residues: CASSQSGGWRGYTF. CDR3 nucleotide sequence: TGTGCCAGCTCACAATCAGGGGGATGGAGAGGCTACACCTTC.

The CDR3 loop is CASSQDYTQETQYF. CDR3 bases: TGCGCCAGCAGCCAAGACTATACCCAAGAGACCCAGTACTTC. The rearrangement uses TRBV4-1 and TRBJ2-5; D is undetermined. CDR1 and CDR2 from the germline V gene are MGHRA and YSYEKL. Trimming left V 0 bases short and J 1 base short, with 6 bases between. This CDR3 is built from 14 residues.

The rearrangement uses TRBV13 and TRBJ1-1, with 8 bases aligning to TRBD1. Germline V gene data show CDR1 as PRHDT and CDR2 as FYEKMQ (reference sequence). The CDR3 length is 16 residues. The V and J ends lost 4 bases and 1 base, in that order; junction bases with no gene match: 8. The CDR3 sequence is CASSSTGDWANTEAFF. The CDR3 DNA sequence: TGTGCCAGCAGCTCGACAGGGGATTGGGCGAACACTGAAGCTTTCTTT.

The CDR3 region is CASSPRGRQLYEQYF. DNA for the CDR3: TGTGCCAGCTCACCAAGGGGCCGGCAGCTCTACGAGCAGTACTTC. The V and J genes are TRBV18 and TRBJ2-7, with D possibly matching TRBD1 (5 bases). CDR3 size: 15 residues. V was trimmed by 2 bases and J by 3 bases, leaving 14 bases between them. CDR1 KGHSH and CDR2 LQKENI come from the germline V gene.

This clone was seen once. The chain employs TRBV6-5 and TRBJ1-6; 7 nucleotides agree with TRBD1. The V gene end was trimmed by 3 bases and the J gene end by 7 bases; junction bases not matched to a gene: 6. The CDR3 has 15 residues. In germline, CDR1 is MNHEY, CDR2 SVGAGI. In DNA form, the CDR3 reads TGTGCCAGCAGTTATAGCGGCAGGGGGAATTCACCCCTCCACTTT. Translated: CASSYSGRGNSPLHF.

The chain uses TRBV7-2 and TRBJ1-6; TRBD1 matches 11 bases. With V trimmed by 0 bases and J by 8 bases, 3 bases remained unmatched. This CDR3 contains 16 residues. CDR1 and CDR2 (germline): SGHTA, FQGNSA. CDR3 DNA sequence: TGTGCCAGCAGCTTAGCCGAGGACAGGGGGCATTCACCCCTCCACTTT. Translated: CASSLAEDRGHSPLHF.

The chain couples TRBV30 to TRBJ2-7; maybe TRBD1 (6 bases). Between the trimmed V and J ends, which lost 1 base and 0 bases, there was a span of 7 bases. Per germline, CDR1 GTSNPN and CDR2 SVGIG (reference sequence). This CDR3 has 13 amino acids. CDR3 bases: TGTGCCTGGAGTGCACAGGGCTCCTACGAGCAGTACTTC. It is translated as CAWSAQGSYEQYF.

The rearrangement joins TRBV6-5 to TRBJ1-1; D is unresolved. Germline V CDR1 and CDR2: MNHEY, SVGAGI. The V end was cut by 0 bases, the J end by 2 bases, with 10 bases between. The CDR3 is made up of 15 amino acids. CDR3 DNA: TGTGCCAGCAGTTACTCGATGTGGGCTAACACTGAAGCTTTCTTT. Its translation is CASSYSMWANTEAFF.

The chain employs TRBV5-1 and TRBJ1-1, with 8 bases identical to TRBD1. Per the germline V gene, CDR1 is SGHRS and CDR2 is YFSETQ. The CDR3 consists of 15 residues. The junction had 12 bases not matched to a gene; V was cut back by 7 bases and J by 4 bases. The DNA of the CDR3 is TGCGCCAGCGGGGCGATGGACAGGGACGGCACTGAAGCTTTCTTT. Translated, it gives CASGAMDRDGTEAFF.

J is TRBJ2-3 and V is TRBV5-1; D is ambiguous. The V gene lost 4 bases and the J gene lost 2 bases, with 14 bases spanning the gap. CDR1 is SGHRS and CDR2 is YFSETQ in the germline V gene. This CDR3 contains 15 residues. CDR3 nucleotide sequence: TGCGCCAGCAGCGATGAGCCTCTAAACACAGATACGCAGTATTTT. Translating gives CASSDEPLNTDTQYF.

The chain has TRBV7-9 and TRBJ2-5; 8 bases are shared with TRBD1. CDR3 length equals 15 residues. Trimming cost V 8 bases and J 4 bases; bases outside gene matches: 12. In germline, CDR1 is SEHNR, CDR2 FQNEAQ (reference sequence). The CDR3 sequence is CASFGARGQGETQYF. The CDR3 nucleotides read TGTGCCAGCTTCGGGGCCAGGGGGCAGGGAGAGACCCAGTACTTC.